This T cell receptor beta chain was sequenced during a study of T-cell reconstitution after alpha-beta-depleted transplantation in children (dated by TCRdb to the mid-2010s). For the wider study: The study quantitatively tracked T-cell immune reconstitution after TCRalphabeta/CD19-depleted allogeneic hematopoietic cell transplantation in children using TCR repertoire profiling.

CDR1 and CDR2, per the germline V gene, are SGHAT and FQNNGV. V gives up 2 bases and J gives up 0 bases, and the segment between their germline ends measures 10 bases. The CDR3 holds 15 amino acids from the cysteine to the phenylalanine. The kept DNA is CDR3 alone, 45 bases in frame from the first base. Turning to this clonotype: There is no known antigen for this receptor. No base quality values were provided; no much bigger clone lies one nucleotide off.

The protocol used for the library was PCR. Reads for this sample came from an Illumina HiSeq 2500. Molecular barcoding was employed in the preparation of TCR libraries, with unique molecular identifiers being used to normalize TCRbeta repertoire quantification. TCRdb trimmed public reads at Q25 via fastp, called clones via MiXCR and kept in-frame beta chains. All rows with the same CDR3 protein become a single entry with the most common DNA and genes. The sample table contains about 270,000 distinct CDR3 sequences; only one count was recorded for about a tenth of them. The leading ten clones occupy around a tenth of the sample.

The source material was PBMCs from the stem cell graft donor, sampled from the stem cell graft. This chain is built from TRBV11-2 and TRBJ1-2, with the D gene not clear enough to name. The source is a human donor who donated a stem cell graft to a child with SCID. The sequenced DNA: TGTGCCAGCAGCTTACAGGTTCAAGCTAACTATGGCTACACCTTC. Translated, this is CASSLQVQANYGYTF.